This entry features one TCR beta chain sequence. The V gene end was trimmed by 4 bases and the J gene end by 0 bases; junction bases not matched to a gene: 3. Germline V gene sequence: CDR1 MNHNS, CDR2 SASEGT. The CDR3 covers 15 residues. This specimen comes from a study of blood T cell repertoires in COVID-19. Across the study: The United States, Italy and Spain were the sources of the acute and convalescent COVID-19 samples. T cells, B-cell-depleted T cells, or PBMCs provided the cDNA or gDNA that served as material.

Study processing details: Amplifying reference gene primers gave estimates of nucleated cell counts. TCRdb's table, derived via immunoSEQ multiplex PCR, lists solely in-frame clones and lacks some. That table is the source of V, J and clone size, and D and trimming were worked out from the DNA. This sample has 110,000 to 150,000 clones, with about 80% found just once. Sequencing used peripheral blood. The sequence was obtained from a human donor in a cohort sampled during active COVID-19. The chain combines TRBV6-1 with TRBJ2-3, with 8 bases fitting TRBD2. DNA for the CDR3: TGTGCCAGCAGTGCTAGCGGGCTGAGCACAGATACGCAGTATTTT. Amino acids: CASSASGLSTDTQYF.